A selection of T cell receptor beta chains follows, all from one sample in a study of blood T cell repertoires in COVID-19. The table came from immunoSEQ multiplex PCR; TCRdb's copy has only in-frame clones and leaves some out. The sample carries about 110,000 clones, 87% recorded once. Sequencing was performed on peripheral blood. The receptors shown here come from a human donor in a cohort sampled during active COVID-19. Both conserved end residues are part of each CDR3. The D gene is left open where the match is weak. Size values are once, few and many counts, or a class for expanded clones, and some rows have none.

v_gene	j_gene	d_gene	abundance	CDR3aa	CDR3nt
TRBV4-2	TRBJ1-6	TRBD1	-	CASSQGAGGSNSPLHF	TGTGCCAGCAGCCAAGGCGCAGGGGGAAGTAATTCACCCCTCCACTTT
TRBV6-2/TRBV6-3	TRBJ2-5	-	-	CASSYETQETQYF	TGTGCCAGCAGTTACGAGACACAAGAGACCCAGTACTTC
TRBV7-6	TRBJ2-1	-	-	CASSLYRPGYNEQFF	TGTGCCAGCAGCTTATACAGGCCCGGTTACAATGAGCAGTTCTTC
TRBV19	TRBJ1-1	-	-	CASSAQGGDGAFF	TGTGCCAGTAGTGCACAGGGTGGTGATGGAGCTTTCTTT
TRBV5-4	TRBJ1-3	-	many	CASTFAGSGNTIYF	TGTGCCAGCACCTTTGCGGGCTCTGGAAACACCATATATTTT
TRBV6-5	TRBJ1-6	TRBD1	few	CASRTGHYNSPLHF	TGTGCCAGCAGGACAGGGCATTATAATTCACCCCTCCACTTT
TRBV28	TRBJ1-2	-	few	CASTTLGGGVSYGYTF	TGTGCCAGCACCACTTTGGGGGGGGGCGTGAGCTATGGCTACACCTTC
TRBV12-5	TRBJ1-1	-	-	CASGLSGYAEAFF	TGTGCTAGTGGTTTGTCCGGGTATGCTGAAGCTTTCTTT
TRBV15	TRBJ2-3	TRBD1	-	CATSRELQGNTDTQYF	TGTGCCACCAGCAGAGAACTACAGGGGAACACAGATACGCAGTATTTT
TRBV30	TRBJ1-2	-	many	CAWSVGGADGYTF	TGTGCCTGGAGCGTAGGGGGTGCTGATGGCTACACCTTC
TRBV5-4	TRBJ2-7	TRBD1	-	CASSSGQDYEQYF	TGTGCCAGCAGCTCGGGACAGGACTACGAGCAGTACTTC
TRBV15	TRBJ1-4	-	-	CATSRDREKLFF	TGTGCCACCAGCAGAGATAGAGAAAAACTGTTTTTT
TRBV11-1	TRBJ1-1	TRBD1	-	CASSFQGDTEAFF	TGTGCCAGCAGCTTCCAGGGGGACACTGAAGCTTTCTTT
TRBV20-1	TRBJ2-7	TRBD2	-	CSASRASGATYEQYF	TGCAGTGCTAGTAGGGCTAGCGGGGCTACCTACGAGCAGTACTTC
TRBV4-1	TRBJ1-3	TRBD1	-	CASSQALTGGSGNTIYF	TGCGCCAGCAGCCAAGCGCTCACAGGGGGCTCTGGAAACACCATATATTTT
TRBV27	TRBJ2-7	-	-	CASSLGRNYEQYF	TGTGCCAGCAGTTTGGGCAGAAACTACGAGCAGTACTTC
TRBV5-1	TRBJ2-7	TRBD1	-	CASSDPGQGYEQYF	TGCGCCAGCAGCGATCCGGGACAGGGCTACGAGCAGTACTTC
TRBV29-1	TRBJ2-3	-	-	CICGGGSTDTQYF	TGCATCTGTGGGGGCGGAAGCACAGATACGCAGTATTTT
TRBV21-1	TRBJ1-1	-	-	CASSKAPGHTEAFF	TGTGCCAGCAGCAAAGCGCCAGGGCACACTGAAGCTTTCTTT
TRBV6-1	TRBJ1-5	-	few	CASSEGSASNQPQHF	TGTGCCAGCAGTGAGGGGAGCGCGAGCAATCAGCCCCAGCATTTT
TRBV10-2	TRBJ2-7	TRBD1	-	CASSVPRQGGSYEQYF	TGCGCCAGCAGTGTGCCCCGACAGGGTGGCTCCTACGAGCAGTACTTC
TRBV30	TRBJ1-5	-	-	CAWSGQVWGQPQHF	TGTGCCTGGAGTGGACAGGTTTGGGGTCAGCCCCAGCATTTT
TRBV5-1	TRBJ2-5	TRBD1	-	CASSQGARETQYF	TGCGCCAGCAGCCAGGGGGCGAGAGAGACCCAGTACTTC
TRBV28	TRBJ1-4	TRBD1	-	CASGSAGQGTEKLFF	TGTGCCAGCGGGTCGGCGGGACAGGGGACAGAAAAACTGTTTTTT
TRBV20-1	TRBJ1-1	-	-	CSAVATEAFF	TGCAGTGCAGTGGCCACTGAAGCTTTCTTT
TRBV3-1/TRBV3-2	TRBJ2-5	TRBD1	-	CASSQFGTGDQETQYF	TGTGCCAGCAGCCAATTCGGGACAGGGGATCAAGAGACCCAGTACTTC
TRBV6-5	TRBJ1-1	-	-	CASRQAAVSTEAFF	TGTGCCAGCCGTCAGGCCGCAGTTAGCACTGAAGCTTTCTTT
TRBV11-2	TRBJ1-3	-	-	CASSLVTPAGNTIYF	TGTGCCAGCAGCTTAGTGACACCCGCTGGAAACACCATATATTTT
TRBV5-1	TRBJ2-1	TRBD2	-	CASSSTSGGAHEQFF	TGCGCCAGCAGCTCGACTAGCGGGGGGGCTCATGAGCAGTTCTTC
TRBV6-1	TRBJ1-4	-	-	CASSEARSPTNEKLFF	TGTGCCAGCAGTGAAGCGCGGAGTCCAACTAATGAAAAACTGTTTTTT
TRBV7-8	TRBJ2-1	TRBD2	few	CASSFAGGWGKGEQFF	TGTGCCAGCAGCTTTGCGGGGGGCTGGGGTAAGGGTGAGCAGTTCTTC
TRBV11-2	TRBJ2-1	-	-	CASSPLTSPGEQFF	TGTGCCAGCAGCCCCCTGACTTCGCCTGGTGAGCAGTTCTTC
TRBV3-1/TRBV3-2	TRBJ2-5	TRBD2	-	CASSQELAGGRRETQYF	TGTGCCAGCAGCCAAGAACTAGCGGGGGGCCGGCGCGAGACCCAGTACTTC
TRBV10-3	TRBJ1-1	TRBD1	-	CAISEHETGVGTEAFF	TGTGCCATCAGTGAGCACGAAACAGGGGTAGGCACTGAAGCTTTCTTT
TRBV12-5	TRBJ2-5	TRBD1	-	CASGPGTGQETQYF	TGTGCTAGTGGTCCAGGGACAGGGCAAGAGACCCAGTACTTC
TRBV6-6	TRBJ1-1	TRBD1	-	CASSPLQGGSFEAFF	TGTGCCAGCAGCCCTTTACAGGGGGGCTCTTTCGAAGCTTTCTTT
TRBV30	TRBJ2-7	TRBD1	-	CAGGQGAYEQYF	TGTGCCGGGGGACAGGGGGCATACGAGCAGTACTTC